Below, 13 T cell receptor beta chains from the same sample are listed, as sequenced in a study of CD8+CD57+ T cells in acquired aplastic anemia. Patients chosen for sequencing had CD8+CD57+ cells that had expanded, as shown by flow cytometry. TCR beta VDJ and CDR3 were profiled, and genomic DNA was the template. TCRdb ran MiXCR on the reads and lists one entry per CDR3 protein. The data hold about 160,000 distinct CDR3 sequences, with 65% to 75% observed a single time. Specimen: sorted CD4+, CD8+, or CD8+CD57+ T cells (not recorded which) from PBMCs. All receptors derive from a human donor with aplastic anemia.

The chain carries TRBV7-2 and TRBJ2-3; D ambiguous. This CDR3 contains 15 residues. Germline V gene sequence: CDR1 SGHTA, CDR2 FQGNSA. Trimming cost V 1 base and J 2 bases, with 10 bases left between them. The DNA for the CDR3 is TGTGCCAGCAGCTTAGAGGTCGCCTTCACAGATACGCAGTATTTT. Amino acids: CASSLEVAFTDTQYF.

The rearrangement uses TRBV20-1 and TRBJ2-3; 9 bases are shared with TRBD1. V lost 3 bases to trimming and J lost 2 bases; unmatched junction nucleotides: 3. The CDR3 consists of 14 residues. Germline assignment: CDR1 DFQATT and CDR2 SNEGSKA (reference sequence). In nucleotides, the CDR3 is TGCAGTGCTAGGGGGACAGGGTTCACAGATACGCAGTATTTT. Its translation is CSARGTGFTDTQYF.

The genes are TRBV7-9 and TRBJ2-1; 9 bases are shared with TRBD1. Germline V lookup: CDR1 SEHNR, CDR2 FQNEAQ (reference sequence). This CDR3 is built from 14 residues. Unmatched junction bases numbered 6, after V lost 4 bases and J lost 8 bases. DNA of the CDR3: TGTGCCAGCAGCTCGATACAGGGGGCATATGAGCAGTTCTTC. Translating it yields CASSSIQGAYEQFF.

V is TRBV10-2 and J is TRBJ1-3; D is uncertain. V dropped 1 base and J dropped 11 bases, with 9 bases sitting between them. The CDR3 is made up of 12 amino acids. Germline assignment: CDR1 WSHSY and CDR2 SAAADI. The CDR3 region has the DNA TGCGCCAGCAGTGAGTTTCCATACGCCATATATTTT. Translating it yields CASSEFPYAIYF.

The chain has TRBV2 and TRBJ2-1; TRBD1 agrees at 10 bases. The trim removed 1 base at V and 4 bases at J, leaving 1 base unmatched. The CDR3 contains 15 residues. Germline assignment: CDR1 SNHLY and CDR2 FYNNEI. DNA for the CDR3: TGTGCCAGCAGTGAAGGGGGACAGGGGTACAATGAGCAGTTCTTC. Translating gives CASSEGGQGYNEQFF.

CDR3 DNA sequence: TGCGCCAGCAGCCTTACAGGCTTTAGCACAGATACGCAGTATTTT. Encoded protein: CASSLTGFSTDTQYF. This sequence joins TRBV5-1 and TRBJ2-3; tentatively, D is TRBD1 (5 bases). Germline CDR1 and CDR2: SGHRS and YFSETQ. V gave up 4 bases and J gave up 0 bases, with 12 bases separating them. This CDR3 contains 15 residues.

This clonotype was counted ten times or more. This chain uses TRBV7-9 with TRBJ2-7, with D perhaps matching TRBD2 (6 bases). Trimming removed 4 bases at V and 3 bases at J, with 10 bases between. CDR3 length: 13 amino acids. Germline V gene lookup returns CDR1 SEHNR and CDR2 FQNEAQ (reference sequence). As DNA, the CDR3 is TGTGCCAGCAGCTGGGACTTCCGCTACGAGCAGTACTTC. It specifies CASSWDFRYEQYF.

A few counts support this clonotype. This sequence joins TRBV7-6 and TRBJ2-5; D possibly corresponds to TRBD1 (6 bases). Germline V gene lookup returns CDR1 SGHVS and CDR2 FNYEAQ. There are 17 residues in the CDR3. The V end was cut by 0 bases, the J end by 4 bases, with 18 bases between. CDR3 loop: CASSLAQAGAYGETQYF. CDR3 sequence (DNA): TGTGCCAGCAGCTTAGCCCAGGCAGGGGCATACGGAGAGACCCAGTACTTC.

By share, this clonotype ranks as medium-sized. The chain is built from TRBV7-8 and TRBJ2-3; D is ambiguous. Germline V CDR1 and CDR2: SGHVS, FQNEAQ. Trimming shortened V by 1 base and J by 1 base, and 9 bases separated the two germline ends. The CDR3 consists of 15 residues. DNA of the CDR3: TGTGCCAGCAGCTTAGGGACCCTCGGCACAGATACGCAGTATTTT. Residues: CASSLGTLGTDTQYF.

The CDR3 sequence: CASNHPGQNTEAFF. The CDR3, as DNA: TGTGCCAGCAACCACCCTGGACAGAACACTGAAGCTTTCTTT. The V call is TRBV4-2, the J call TRBJ1-1; D perhaps matches TRBD1 (5 bases). Per germline, CDR1 LGHNA and CDR2 YNFKEQ. The V end was cut by 7 bases, the J end by 1 base, with 13 bases between. CDR3 length: 14 residues.

This clonotype was counted only a few times. V usage is TRBV19 and J usage is TRBJ2-7, with a weak D call TRBD1 (6 bases). This CDR3 is built from 14 residues. The germline gives CDR1 LNHDA, CDR2 SQIVND (reference sequence). The V gene lost 4 bases and the J gene lost 2 bases, with 12 bases spanning the gap. CDR3 DNA: TGTGCCAGTAGTACGACAACAGGGACCTACGAGCAGTACTTC. Amino acids: CASSTTTGTYEQYF.

The rearrangement links TRBV9 to TRBJ1-6; possibly TRBD1 for D (5 bases). V gave up 3 bases and J gave up 11 bases, with 12 bases separating them. The CDR3 runs to 13 residues. CDR1 and CDR2 (germline): SGDLS, YYNGEE. DNA of the CDR3: TGTGCCAGCAGCGGGGACCCGGGCCCACCCCTCCACTTT. It translates to CASSGDPGPPLHF.

At least ten counts were recorded for this clonotype. This chain links TRBV6-1 with TRBJ1-6; D is ambiguous. The V and J ends lost 3 bases and 5 bases respectively, with 8 bases between them. The germline gives CDR1 MNHNS, CDR2 SASEGT. The CDR3 covers 14 residues. The CDR3 nucleotides are TGTGCCAGCAGTGATAGGACCCATAATTCACCCCTCCACTTT. Its translation: CASSDRTHNSPLHF.